These 21 T cell receptor beta chains share one sample of origin, sequenced in a study of T cell repertoires in cytomegalovirus infection. TCRdb redid the calling of the reads with MiXCR, one entry per CDR3 protein. The sample contains under 350,000 distinct CDR3 sequences, roughly a tenth of which appear only once. What was sequenced was PBMCs. These receptors all stem from a human donor in good health (CMV status not recorded). Some clones in this sample may be carry-over from other donors' samples.

The gene calls are TRBV7-2 and TRBJ1-3, with D unclear. Germline assignment: CDR1 SGHTA and CDR2 FQGNSA. The V gene lost 5 bases and the J gene lost 7 bases, with 18 bases spanning the gap. This CDR3 has 15 amino acids. The CDR3 protein is CASSGRVRNGNTIYF. In nucleotides, the CDR3 is TGTGCCAGCAGCGGTCGGGTGAGGAACGGGAACACCATATATTTT. The full variable domain, completed using reference TRBV7-2 and TRBJ1-3, is GAGVSQSPSNKVTEKGKDVELRCDPISGHTALYWYRQSLGQGLEFLIYFQGNSAPDKSGLPSDRFSAERTGGSVSTLTIQRTQQEDSAVYLCASSGRVRNGNTIYFGEGSWLTVV.

This clonotype has at least ten counts. This chain uses TRBV6-5 with TRBJ2-3, with D perhaps matching TRBD2 (5 bases). This CDR3 contains 12 residues. Germline V lookup: CDR1 MNHEY, CDR2 SVGAGI. The V end was cut by 6 bases, the J end by 6 bases, with 10 bases between. CDR3 protein: CASRTGSDTQYF. The CDR3, as DNA: TGTGCCAGCAGAACGGGATCCGATACGCAGTATTTT.

This clonotype was seen ten or more times. The J gene is TRBJ1-6, the V gene TRBV6-5; tentative D call: TRBD1 (6 bases). CDR3 length equals 15 residues. V was trimmed by 6 bases and J by 7 bases, leaving 16 bases between them. Germline values: CDR1 MNHEY, CDR2 SVGAGI. The CDR3 sequence: CASRGGDKSNSPLHF. The DNA for the CDR3 is TGTGCCAGCAGGGGAGGGGACAAGTCGAATTCACCCCTCCACTTT.

This clonotype was recorded many times. The chain recombines TRBV11-3 with TRBJ2-1; D is undetermined. CDR3 length equals 12 residues. Germline CDR1 is SGHNT and CDR2 is YENEEA. V was clipped by 2 bases and J by 6 bases, with 5 bases between them. CDR3 region: CASSLYGNEQFF. CDR3 bases: TGTGCCAGCAGCTTATACGGCAATGAGCAGTTCTTC. Together with reference TRBV11-3 and TRBJ2-1, the CDR3 gives the full variable domain: EAGVVQSPRYKIIEKKQPVAFWCNPISGHNTLYWYLQNLGQGPELLIRYENEEAVDDSQLPKDRFSAERLKGVDSTLKIQPAELGDSAVYLCASSLYGNEQFFGPGTRLTVL.

The CDR3 region is CASRGEGARSTEAFF. The CDR3 DNA is TGTGCCAGTCGAGGGGAGGGGGCGCGGAGCACTGAAGCTTTCTTT. The chain couples TRBV27 to TRBJ1-1; 7 positions match TRBD1. The CDR3 totals 15 residues. Trimming took 9 bases from V and 4 from J; bases not matched to a gene: 14. Germline V gene sequence: CDR1 MNHEY, CDR2 SMNVEV (reference sequence).

This clonotype was observed many times. The chain joins TRBV4-2 to TRBJ2-6; 9 positions agree with TRBD1. The germline CDR1 and CDR2 sequences are LGHNA and YNFKEQ. The J segment lost 1 base and the V segment lost 4 bases, leaving 5 bases of the junction unmatched. The CDR3 spans 17 residues. The CDR3 loop reads CASSRGTGQSGANVLTF. For the CDR3, the DNA is TGTGCCAGCAGCCGAGGGACAGGGCAATCTGGGGCCAACGTCCTGACTTTC.

This clonotype was counted ten times or more. The CDR3 nucleotides are TGTGCCAGCAGCTTAGTCTCAGGCCTCTCCGGGACCCAGTACTTC. Its translation: CASSLVSGLSGTQYF. J is TRBJ2-5 and V is TRBV7-9; no reliable D call. Looked up from germline, CDR1 is SEHNR and CDR2 is FQNEAQ (reference sequence). CDR3 length: 15 amino acids. Trimming shortened V by 1 base and J by 7 bases, and 16 bases separated the two germline ends.

This clonotype showed up many times. The chain's CDR3 is CAISGGGLKTGELFF. CDR3 nucleotide sequence: TGTGCCATCAGTGGGGGGGGACTGAAGACCGGGGAGCTGTTTTTT. The chain combines TRBV10-3 with TRBJ2-2, with 7 positions matching TRBD2. J lost 5 bases, V lost 4 bases, and 7 bases had no gene match. CDR3 length equals 15 residues. Per the germline V gene, CDR1 is ENHRY and CDR2 is SYGVKD.

This clonotype was seen a handful of times. The CDR3 DNA reads as TGCAGCGTTGGTTGGGGACAGGGTTATGAAAAACTGTTTTTT. This sequence encodes CSVGWGQGYEKLFF. The rearrangement joins TRBV29-1 to TRBJ1-4; the match to TRBD1 covers 9 bases. The CDR3 consists of 14 residues. Germline V gene sequence: CDR1 SQVTM, CDR2 ANQGSEA. The V and J ends lost 4 bases and 6 bases, in that order; junction bases with no gene match: 6.

This clonotype showed up just a few times. This sequence joins TRBV20-1 and TRBJ2-7; TRBD1 aligns across 9 bases. With V trimmed by 3 bases and J by 2 bases, 5 bases remained unmatched. The CDR3 is made up of 14 amino acids. Per germline, CDR1 DFQATT and CDR2 SNEGSKA (reference sequence). CDR3 in DNA: TGCAGTGCTAGGGGGACAGGGATCCCCTACGAGCAGTACGTC. It codes for CSARGTGIPYEQYV.

This clonotype showed up many times. V is TRBV6-2 or TRBV6-3 and J is TRBJ2-4, with TRBD1 identical over 7 bases. Germline CDR1 and CDR2: MNHEY and SVGEGT. The CDR3 contains 20 residues. V lost 4 bases, J lost 0 bases, and 18 bases stayed unmatched. The CDR3 loop reads CASSSLGGDGILLAKNIQYF. The CDR3 region has the DNA TGTGCCAGCAGTTCGTTAGGGGGCGACGGCATACTACTAGCCAAAAACATTCAGTACTTC.

This clonotype was observed at least ten times. V and J are TRBV7-8 and TRBJ2-3; possible D gene TRBD2, 6 bases. CDR1 and CDR2 from the germline V gene are SGHVS and FQNEAQ. The CDR3 consists of 16 residues. Deletions cut 3 bases from V and 2 bases from J, with 15 bases between. CDR3 in DNA: TGTGCCAGCAGCTTCGTCGGGGGTATAGTCACAGATACGCAGTATTTT. It is translated as CASSFVGGIVTDTQYF.

In its sample, this clonotype was seen a few times. CDR3: CATSADAPIVDEQFF. The CDR3 DNA reads as TGTGCCACCAGTGCGGATGCGCCTATCGTAGATGAGCAGTTCTTC. This chain links TRBV24-1 with TRBJ2-1; no clear D gene. The CDR3 has 15 amino acids. Per the germline V gene, CDR1 is KGHDR and CDR2 is SFDVKD. Deletions cut 5 bases from V and 8 bases from J, with 18 bases between.

This clonotype was observed once. This chain links TRBV7-3 with TRBJ2-3; 12 bases match TRBD2. The germline V gene has CDR1 SGHTA and CDR2 FQGTGA. The junction had 5 bases not matched to a gene; V was cut back by 5 bases and J by 5 bases. The CDR3 is made up of 15 amino acids. The chain's CDR3 is CASSRTSGGLDTQYF. The CDR3 nucleotides read TGTGCCAGCAGCAGAACTAGCGGGGGGTTAGATACGCAGTATTTT.

This clonotype was recorded many times. The chain has TRBV7-2 and TRBJ1-1; D gene ambiguous. The CDR3 spans 12 residues. V lost 6 bases, J lost 0 bases, and 5 bases lay in between. In germline, CDR1 is SGHTA, CDR2 FQGNSA. The CDR3 protein is CASSWVNTEAFF. The CDR3 coding sequence is TGTGCCAGCAGTTGGGTGAACACTGAAGCTTTCTTT.

This clonotype has a handful of counts. The gene calls are TRBV2 and TRBJ2-4; tentatively, D is TRBD1 (6 bases). Germline CDR1 SNHLY, CDR2 FYNNEI. This CDR3 has 16 amino acids. Trimming left V 3 bases short and J 1 base short, with 13 bases between. The CDR3 nucleotides are TGTGCCAGCAGTGAGATAGGACAGAGGGCCAAAAACATTCAGTACTTC. The encoded protein is CASSEIGQRAKNIQYF.

This clonotype was found many times. The V call is TRBV7-2, the J call TRBJ2-7; the D gene is possibly TRBD2 (5 bases). This CDR3 contains 11 residues. Trimming removed 4 bases at V and 7 bases at J, with 8 bases between. CDR1 is SGHTA, CDR2 FQGNSA, per germline. CDR3 nucleotide sequence: TGTGCCAGCAGCTCTGGGAGAGAGCAGTACTTC. Translation: CASSSGREQYF.

This clonotype has at least ten counts. The V and J genes are TRBV7-2 and TRBJ1-4; a weak D match, TRBD1 (5 bases). Germline V gene lookup returns CDR1 SGHTA and CDR2 FQGNSA. The V end was cut by 1 base, the J end by 8 bases, with 8 bases between. The CDR3 covers 13 residues. CDR3 region: CASSLGRVEKLFF. As DNA, the CDR3 is TGTGCCAGCAGCTTAGGCAGGGTCGAAAAACTGTTTTTT.

The sample holds many counts of this clonotype. The CDR3 sequence is CASSDRGEQFF. The CDR3 coding sequence is TGTGCCAGCAGCGACAGGGGGGAGCAGTTCTTC. This chain connects TRBV6-1 to TRBJ2-1, with 9 nucleotides matching TRBD1. The CDR3 loop spans 11 amino acids. Trimming took 6 bases from V and 10 from J; bases not matched to a gene: 1. In germline, CDR1 is MNHNS, CDR2 SASEGT.

This clonotype was counted a few times. The chain links TRBV10-3 to TRBJ2-2; possibly TRBD1 or TRBD2 for D (6 bases each). The CDR3 length is 15 residues. Trimming took off 9 bases at V and 3 bases at J, with 17 bases between the two ends. The V gene's germline CDR1 is ENHRY and CDR2 SYGVKD. The CDR3 nucleotides are TGTGCCATTCTTGTGGGGGGCCGAGACACCGGGGAGCTGTTTTTT. Protein: CAILVGGRDTGELFF.

This clonotype showed up many times. The V and J genes are TRBV6-2 or TRBV6-3 and TRBJ2-1; 13 bases map to TRBD2. The trim removed 6 bases at V and 9 bases at J, leaving 8 bases unmatched. Germline values: CDR1 MNHEY, CDR2 SVGEGT. This CDR3 has 15 residues. CDR3 loop: CASSRTSGGYSEQFF. The CDR3 coding sequence is TGTGCCAGCAGCCGGACTAGCGGGGGCTATAGTGAGCAGTTCTTC.